This T cell receptor (beta chain) was recorded in a study of identical twins. A single record per CDR3 protein comes from TCRdb applying MiXCR to the 5' RACE reads. The sample carries around 340,000 distinct CDR3 sequences, roughly an eighth recorded once. Notes on the study in general: Conclusions were based on cross-sectional statistical analysis, without following the same donors. Weaker excess twin sharing was seen among beta out-of-frame sequences. Abundant beta clonotypes from cord blood bore fewer insertions; memory repertoires lacked this pattern. Monozygotic twin pairs showed more out-of-frame TCR alpha sharing than models estimated.

Turning to this clonotype: As yet, its antigen is unknown.

The sample was also linked to a second study, of yellow fever vaccine responses in identical twins.

The clonotype comes from a woman under 30 in good health. Sequences were obtained from CD8+ T cells sorted from blood.

The CDR3 is CASSVTGGSQETQYF. CDR3 DNA: TGTGCCAGCAGCGTAACAGGGGGTAGCCAAGAGACCCAGTACTTC. The genes are TRBV9 and TRBJ2-5; TRBD1 agrees at 8 bases. From germline, CDR1 is SGDLS and CDR2 YYNGEE. V was clipped by 1 base and J by 1 base; unmatched bases: 3. The CDR3 is 15 residues long.